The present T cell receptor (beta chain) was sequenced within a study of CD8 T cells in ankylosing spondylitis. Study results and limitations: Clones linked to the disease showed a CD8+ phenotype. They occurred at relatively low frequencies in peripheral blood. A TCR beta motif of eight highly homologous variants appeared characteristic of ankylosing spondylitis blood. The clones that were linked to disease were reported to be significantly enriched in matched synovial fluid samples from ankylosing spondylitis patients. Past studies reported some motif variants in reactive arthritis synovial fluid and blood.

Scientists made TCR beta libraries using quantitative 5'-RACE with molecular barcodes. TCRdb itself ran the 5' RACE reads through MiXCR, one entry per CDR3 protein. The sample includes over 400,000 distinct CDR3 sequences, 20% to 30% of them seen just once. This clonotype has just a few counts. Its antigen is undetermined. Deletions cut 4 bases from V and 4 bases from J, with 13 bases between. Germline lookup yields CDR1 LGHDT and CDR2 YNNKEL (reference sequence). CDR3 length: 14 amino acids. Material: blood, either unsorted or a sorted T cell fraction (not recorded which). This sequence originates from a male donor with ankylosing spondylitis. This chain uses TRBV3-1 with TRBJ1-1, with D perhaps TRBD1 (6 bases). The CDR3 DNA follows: TGTGCCAGCAGCCGAGACGGGACAACCACTGAAGCTTTCTTT. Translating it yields CASSRDGTTTEAFF.